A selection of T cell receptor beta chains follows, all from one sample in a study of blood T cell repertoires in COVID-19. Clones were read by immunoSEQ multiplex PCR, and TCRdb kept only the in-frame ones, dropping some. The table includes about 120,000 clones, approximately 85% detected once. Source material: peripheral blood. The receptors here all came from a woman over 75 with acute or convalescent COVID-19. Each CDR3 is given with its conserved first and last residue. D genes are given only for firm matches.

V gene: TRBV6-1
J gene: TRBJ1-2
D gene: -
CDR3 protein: CASSELGSYGYTF

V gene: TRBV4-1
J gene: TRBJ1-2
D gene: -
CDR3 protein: CASSQARGYGYTF

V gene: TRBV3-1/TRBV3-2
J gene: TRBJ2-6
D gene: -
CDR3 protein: CASSLIGGGNGANVLTF

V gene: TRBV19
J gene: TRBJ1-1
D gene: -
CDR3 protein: CASSIGGIYTEAFF

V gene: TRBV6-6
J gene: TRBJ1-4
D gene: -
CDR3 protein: CASTTGGREKLFF

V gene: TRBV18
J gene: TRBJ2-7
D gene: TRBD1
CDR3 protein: CASSPSQGFYEQYF

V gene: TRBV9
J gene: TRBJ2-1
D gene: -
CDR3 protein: CASSVFGQSSYNEQFF

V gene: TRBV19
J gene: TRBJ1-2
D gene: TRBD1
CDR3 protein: CASRETGGSNYGYTF

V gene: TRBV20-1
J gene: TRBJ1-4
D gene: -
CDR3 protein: CSASRPGTNEKLFF

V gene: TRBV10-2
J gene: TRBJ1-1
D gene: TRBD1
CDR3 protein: CASSEVSQGAEAFF

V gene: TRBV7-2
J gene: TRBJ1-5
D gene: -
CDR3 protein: CASSPDTQFGQPQHF

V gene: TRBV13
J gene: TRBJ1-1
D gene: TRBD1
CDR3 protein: CASSPRQGARIMGNTEAFF

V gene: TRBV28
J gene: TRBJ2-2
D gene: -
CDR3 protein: CASSLSSTVTGELFF

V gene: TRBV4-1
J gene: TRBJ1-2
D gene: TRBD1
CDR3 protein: CASSQEQTGAYGYTF

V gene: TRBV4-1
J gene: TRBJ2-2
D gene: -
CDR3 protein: CASSQGAGSTGELFF

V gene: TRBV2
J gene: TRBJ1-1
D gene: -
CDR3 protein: CATRQGRGAEAFF

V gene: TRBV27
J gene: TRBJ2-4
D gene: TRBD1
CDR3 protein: CASSYRGQPKNIQYF